The 20 T cell receptor beta chains presented below share a single source sample, sequenced in a study of cytomegalovirus exposure and HLA in healthy donors. PCR amplification relied on 60 Vbeta primers (plus 13 Jbeta primers). Libraries were prepared by immunoSEQ multiplex PCR; TCRdb keeps only in-frame clonotypes and omits some of them. This repertoire shows 90,000 to 110,000 clones, around 84% found once; its top ten account for approximately 1.2%. The sequencing input was PBMCs. The receptor source for this set is a man between 25 and 39 years old in good health and CMV-seronegative.

The chain combines TRBV4-3 with TRBJ2-1; 8 nucleotides agree with TRBD2. With 3 bases clipped from V and 5 bases from J, the junction kept 15 bases outside the gene matches. Germline CDR1 reads LGHNA; CDR2 reads YSLEER. The length of the CDR3 is 18 residues. The DNA for the CDR3 is TGCGCCAGCAGCCACCCCAATTCGGTCAGCGGGAGTGACAATGAGCAGTTCTTC. Amino acid sequence: CASSHPNSVSGSDNEQFF.

The chain combines TRBV28 with TRBJ2-7, with 7 bases identical to TRBD2. With V trimmed by 3 bases and J by 5 bases, 10 bases remained unmatched. CDR1 is MDHEN and CDR2 is SYDVKM in the germline V gene. This CDR3 comprises 15 residues. The CDR3 DNA reads as TGTGCCAGCAGTTTCGTTGAGCGGGAACGGGACGAGCAGTACTTC. The encoded protein is CASSFVERERDEQYF.

This clone was counted a few times. The rearrangement links TRBV5-5 to TRBJ1-1, with unresolved D. This CDR3 spans 11 amino acids. Trimming took off 4 bases at V and 11 bases at J, with 12 bases between the two ends. In germline, CDR1 is SGHKS, CDR2 YYEKEE (reference sequence). CDR3 nucleotides: TGTGCCAGCAGCGAACTCATTCGGGCTTTCTTT. Encoded protein: CASSELIRAFF.

The V call is TRBV5-1, the J call TRBJ2-1, with D possibly matching TRBD1 (5 bases). Germline V CDR1 and CDR2: SGHRS, YFSETQ. There are 16 residues in the CDR3. The V gene lost 0 bases and the J gene lost 1 base, with 11 bases spanning the gap. This CDR3 reads CASSLDGQGSYNEQFF. Written as DNA, the CDR3 is TGCGCCAGCAGCTTGGACGGGCAGGGATCCTACAATGAGCAGTTCTTC.

This rearrangement joins TRBV18 to TRBJ2-5, with 10 positions matching TRBD1. Germline V gene data show CDR1 as KGHSH and CDR2 as LQKENI. The CDR3 length is 14 residues. V dropped 3 bases and J dropped 5; count of bases not matched to a gene: 3. The CDR3 DNA sequence: TGTGCCAGCTCACCCAAGGACAGGGGGGAGACCCAGTACTTC. Protein product: CASSPKDRGETQYF.

The chain carries TRBV7-8 and TRBJ1-5, with D perhaps matching TRBD1 (5 bases). Germline V gene sequence: CDR1 SGHVS, CDR2 FQNEAQ. With 5 bases removed from V and 2 bases from J, the gap between germline ends came to 10 bases. CDR3 size: 14 residues. The CDR3 DNA is TGTGCCAGCAGCCCCAGGGAGGGCAATCAGCCCCAGCATTTT. It specifies CASSPREGNQPQHF.

V gene TRBV5-6 combines with J gene TRBJ1-3; D is unclear. CDR1 is SGHDT and CDR2 is YYEEEE in the germline V gene. V lost 0 bases to trimming and J lost 0 bases, with 4 bases between them. The CDR3 sequence is 14 residues long. The CDR3 is CASSLGRSGNTIYF. DNA for the CDR3: TGTGCCAGCAGCTTGGGTCGCTCTGGAAACACCATATATTTT.

The rearrangement uses TRBV6-6 and TRBJ1-6; D gene ambiguous. Germline V gene data show CDR1 as MNHNY and CDR2 as SVGAGI (reference sequence). The CDR3 is 15 residues long. The germline V and J ends were trimmed by 2 bases and 7 bases, with 12 bases remaining between them. The chain's CDR3 is CASSYLEKENSPLHF. CDR3 bases: TGTGCCAGCAGTTACCTGGAGAAGGAGAATTCACCCCTCCACTTT.

This chain joins TRBV6-5 and TRBJ1-6; unclear D gene. The CDR3 totals 14 residues. CDR1 MNHEY and CDR2 SVGAGI come from the germline V gene. Trimming took 2 bases from V and 7 from J, leaving 9 bases between them. The CDR3 nucleotides are TGTGCCAGCAGTTACGAGGTTTGGAATTCACCCCTCCACTTT. This codes for CASSYEVWNSPLHF.

This rearrangement joins TRBV21-1 to TRBJ1-1; the DNA was not used to check the table's D call, TRBD1. TRBV21-1 is noted as a pseudogene. The CDR3 runs to 17 residues. CDR3 in amino acids: CASSSPIRQGWITEAFF. The CDR3 DNA reads as TGTGCCAGCAGCTCACCCATCAGACAGGGGTGGATCACTGAAGCTTTCTTT.

The V gene is TRBV6-5, the J gene TRBJ1-6, with TRBD1 as a possible D gene (5 bases). The germline gives CDR1 MNHEY, CDR2 SVGAGI. Deletions cut 5 bases from V and 4 bases from J, with 12 bases between. The CDR3 is made up of 15 amino acids. The CDR3 DNA reads as TGTGCCAGCAGTCAGGGCCGCGCTTATAATTCACCCCTCCACTTT. This translates into CASSQGRAYNSPLHF.

The V call is TRBV6-6, the J call TRBJ1-2; tentatively, D is TRBD1 (5 bases). CDR3 size: 15 residues. Trimming stripped 6 bases from V and 0 bases from J, with 14 bases between. CDR1 MNHNY and CDR2 SVGAGI come from the germline V gene (reference sequence). DNA for the CDR3: TGTGCCAGCAGGGCAGGGTCGAAAACTAACTATGGCTACACCTTC. Amino acids: CASRAGSKTNYGYTF.

This chain uses TRBV5-1 with TRBJ2-2, with D possibly TRBD2 on 5 matching bases. The germline V gene encodes CDR1 SGHRS and CDR2 YFSETQ. V was clipped by 4 bases and J by 3 bases, with 16 bases between them. The length of the CDR3 is 16 residues. CDR3 DNA: TGCGCCAGCAGCCCCTCGGGGAGATCAGACACCGGGGAGCTGTTTTTT. Amino acids: CASSPSGRSDTGELFF. The complete variable domain, with remaining parts taken from reference TRBV5-1 and TRBJ2-2, reads KAGVTQTPRYLIKTRGQQVTLSCSPISGHRSVSWYQQTPGQGLQFLFEYFSETQRNKGNFPGRFSGRQFSNSRSEMNVSTLELGDSALYLCASSPSGRSDTGELFFGEGSRLTVL.

Details on this clone: Other DNA sequences within the sample encode an identical CDR3. The chain has TRBV7-2 and TRBJ2-7; 9 nucleotides line up with TRBD1. The CDR3 covers 14 residues. CDR1 is SGHTA, CDR2 FQGNSA, per germline. V dropped 5 bases and J dropped 4; count of bases not matched to a gene: 6. The CDR3 DNA reads TGTGCCAGCAGCCCCCGGACAGGGGCGTACGAGCAGTACTTC. This gives the protein CASSPRTGAYEQYF.

The rearrangement uses TRBV6-5 and TRBJ2-5; 8 bases match TRBD1. The ends lost 11 bases at V and 9 bases at J; junction bases unmatched: 11. The CDR3 is made up of 12 amino acids. The germline V gene has CDR1 MNHEY and CDR2 SVGAGI. The CDR3 loop is CASGTGRLSQYF. The CDR3 DNA reads TGTGCCTCCGGGACAGGCCGTTTGTCCCAGTACTTC.

This chain joins TRBV10-2 and TRBJ2-1; 8 bases map to TRBD1. The CDR3 loop spans 14 amino acids. CDR1 WSHSY and CDR2 SAAADI come from the germline V gene. With 7 bases clipped from V and 7 bases from J, the junction kept 9 bases outside the gene matches. The CDR3 DNA follows: TGCGCCAGCACGAGACAGGGGATGGGGAATGAGCAGTTCTTC. It encodes CASTRQGMGNEQFF.

The DNA of the CDR3 is TGCGCCAGCAGCCAAGCAACCGGGGAAAAACTGTTTTTT. Its translation: CASSQATGEKLFF. This chain connects TRBV4-1 to TRBJ1-4; no clear D. CDR3 length: 13 amino acids. Germline assignment: CDR1 MGHRA and CDR2 YSYEKL. V was shortened by 1 base and J by 8 bases, with 8 bases between the two germline ends.

This clone was seen a few times. The chain is built from TRBV18 and TRBJ1-2, with TRBD1 identical over 7 bases. CDR1 is KGHSH and CDR2 is LQKENI in the germline V gene. J gave up 4 bases and V 3 bases, and 5 bases lay outside the gene matches. The CDR3 runs 14 residues. The chain's CDR3 is CASSPGTAIYGYTF. DNA for the CDR3: TGTGCCAGCTCACCTGGGACAGCCATCTATGGCTACACCTTC.

The DNA for the CDR3 is TGTGCCAGCAGTTCGGGACAGGGGGATACCGGGGAGCTGTTTTTT. Translating gives CASSSGQGDTGELFF. The J gene is TRBJ2-2, the V gene TRBV27, with 11 bases lining up with TRBD1. Per the germline V gene, CDR1 is MNHEY and CDR2 is SMNVEV (reference sequence). V lost 4 bases and J lost 5; bases outside the gene matches: 3. The CDR3 length is 15 residues.

V is TRBV15 and J is TRBJ2-3, with 9 bases aligning to TRBD2. The CDR3 has 15 residues. Germline V gives CDR1 LNHNV, CDR2 YYDKDF (reference sequence). V trimming: 1 base; J trimming: 1 base; junction bases outside the gene matches: 0. The DNA for the CDR3 is TGTGCCACCAGCAGAGGACTAGCGGGCACAGATACGCAGTATTTT. As protein: CATSRGLAGTDTQYF.